This T cell receptor (beta chain) was sequenced in a study of blood T cell repertoires in COVID-19. For the study at large: Italy, Spain and the United States were the sources of the convalescent and acute COVID-19 samples. PBMCs, B-cell-depleted T cells, or T cells provided the cDNA or gDNA that made up the material.

Original processing notes: From reference gene primer amplification, estimates of nucleated cell counts were derived. Sequencing used immunoSEQ multiplex PCR; TCRdb keeps in-frame clones, though not all of them. V and J calls and clone size are copied from that table; D and trimming were computed from the DNA. Counted here are 77,000 or so clones, over 60% occurring once; the ten biggest clones make up around 27%. CDR3 length: 10 residues. V lost 8 bases to trimming and J lost 5 bases, with 6 bases between them. Germline V gene lookup returns CDR1 SNHLY and CDR2 FYNNEI. The sample consisted of peripheral blood. The sequence derives from a woman older than 75 with active or convalescent COVID-19. This rearrangement joins TRBV2 to TRBJ2-5; D gene uncertain. The CDR3 bases are TGTGCCAGCGGCACGGAGACCCAGTACTTC. This codes for CASGTETQYF.